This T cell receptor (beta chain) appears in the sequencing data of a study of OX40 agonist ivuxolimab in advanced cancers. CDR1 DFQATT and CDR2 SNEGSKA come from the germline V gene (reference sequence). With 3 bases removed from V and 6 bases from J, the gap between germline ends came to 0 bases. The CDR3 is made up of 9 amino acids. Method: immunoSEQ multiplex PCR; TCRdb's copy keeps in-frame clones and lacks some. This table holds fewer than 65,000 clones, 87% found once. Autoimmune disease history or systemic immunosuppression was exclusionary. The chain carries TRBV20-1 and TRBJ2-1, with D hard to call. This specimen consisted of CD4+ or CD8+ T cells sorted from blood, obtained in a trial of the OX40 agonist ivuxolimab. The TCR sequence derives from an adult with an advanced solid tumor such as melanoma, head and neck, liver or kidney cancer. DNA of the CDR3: TGCAGTGCTAGCAATGAGCAGTTCTTC. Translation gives CSASNEQFF.